This entry features one T cell receptor (beta chain) sequence. Antigen unknown. The sample originates from a study of T cells in Graves' hyperthyroidism and ophthalmopathy. General study points: Stable hyperthyroidism was told apart from ophthalmopathy by a model built on 13 V-J features. Expanded thyroid clonotypes (above 0.001) were mostly also found in blood.

The CDR3 loop spans 12 amino acids. Germline loops: CDR1 MGHRA, CDR2 YSYEKL. Trimming removed 5 bases from V and 9 bases from J, with 13 bases in between. Using RNA transcripts as the source, TCR beta CDR3 regions were amplified. TCR CDR3 regions were first amplified by RT-PCR with HTBI primers. TCRdb independently ran MiXCR on the multiplex PCR reads; one entry per CDR3 protein. The sample carries roughly 800,000 distinct CDR3 sequences, 38% recorded once. The sequenced sample consisted of blood. V is TRBV4-1 and J is TRBJ1-1; perhaps TRBD1 as D (6 bases). The sequence was obtained from a young man with Graves' hyperthyroidism. The CDR3 here is CASSATGRQAFF. In nucleotides, the CDR3 is TGCGCCAGCAGCGCCACAGGGCGGCAAGCTTTCTTT.